This T cell receptor beta chain was identified in a study of blood T cell dynamics during melanoma immunotherapy. Across the whole study: First-line therapy was either pembrolizumab or nivolumab with ipilimumab for metastatic melanoma.

Time point meaning: pre-treatment baseline. This CDR3 contains 13 residues. The germline V gene encodes CDR1 SGHNT and CDR2 YENEEA. V lost 6 bases and J lost 5, with 13 bases in between. This clone has only one observation. Sequenced by immunoSEQ multiplex PCR; TCRdb stores in-frame clones only, minus some. The sample includes some 9,800 clones, around 83% of them seen just once. Sequences were derived from blood, sampled from a patient treated with checkpoint blockade. The receptor was isolated from a human donor with melanoma. The chain joins TRBV11-3 to TRBJ2-5, with D unresolved. DNA of the CDR3: TGTGCCAGCAGTCCGCTCATGGGGGAGACCCAGTACTTC. Its translation: CASSPLMGETQYF.